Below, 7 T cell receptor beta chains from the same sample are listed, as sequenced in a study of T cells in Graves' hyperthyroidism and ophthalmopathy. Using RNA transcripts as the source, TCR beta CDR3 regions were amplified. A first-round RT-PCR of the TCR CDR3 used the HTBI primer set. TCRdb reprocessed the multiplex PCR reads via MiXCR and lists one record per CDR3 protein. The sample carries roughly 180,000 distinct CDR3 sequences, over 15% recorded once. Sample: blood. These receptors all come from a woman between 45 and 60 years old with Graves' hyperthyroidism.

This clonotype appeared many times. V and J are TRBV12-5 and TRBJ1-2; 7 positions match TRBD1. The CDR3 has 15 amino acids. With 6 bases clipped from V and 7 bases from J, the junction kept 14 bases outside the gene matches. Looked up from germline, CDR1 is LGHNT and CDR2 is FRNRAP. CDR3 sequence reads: CASGPDRVERTGYTF. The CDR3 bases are TGTGCTAGTGGCCCAGACAGGGTAGAGAGAACTGGCTACACCTTC.

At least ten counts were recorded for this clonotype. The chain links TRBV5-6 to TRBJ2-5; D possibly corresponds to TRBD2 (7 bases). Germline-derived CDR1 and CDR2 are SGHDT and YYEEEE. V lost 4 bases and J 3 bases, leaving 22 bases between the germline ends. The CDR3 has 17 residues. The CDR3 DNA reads TGTGCCAGCAGCGGCGGGGTACGGGGGGCGTTTGAAGAGACCCAGTACTTC. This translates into CASSGGVRGAFEETQYF.

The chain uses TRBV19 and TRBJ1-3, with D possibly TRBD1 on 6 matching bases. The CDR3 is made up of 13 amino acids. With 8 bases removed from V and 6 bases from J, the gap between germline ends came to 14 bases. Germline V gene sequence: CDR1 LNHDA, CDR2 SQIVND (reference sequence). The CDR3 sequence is CASCSGAQNTIYF. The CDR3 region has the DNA TGTGCCAGTTGCTCAGGGGCGCAAAACACCATATATTTT.

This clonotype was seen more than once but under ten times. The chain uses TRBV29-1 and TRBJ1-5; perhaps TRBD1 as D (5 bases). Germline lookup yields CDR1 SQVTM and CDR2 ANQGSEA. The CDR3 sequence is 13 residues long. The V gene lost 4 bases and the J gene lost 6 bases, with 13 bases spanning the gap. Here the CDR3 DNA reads TGCAGCGTTGGAGGGGTTAGGGGTCAGCCCCAGCATTTT. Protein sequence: CSVGGVRGQPQHF.

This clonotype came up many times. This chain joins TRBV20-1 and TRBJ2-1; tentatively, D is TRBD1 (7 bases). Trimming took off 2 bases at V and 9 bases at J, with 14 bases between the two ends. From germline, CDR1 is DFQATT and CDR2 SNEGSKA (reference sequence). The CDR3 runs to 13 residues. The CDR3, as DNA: TGCAGTGCTAGAATCGGAGGGGGCCTTGAGCAGTTCTTC. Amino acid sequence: CSARIGGGLEQFF.

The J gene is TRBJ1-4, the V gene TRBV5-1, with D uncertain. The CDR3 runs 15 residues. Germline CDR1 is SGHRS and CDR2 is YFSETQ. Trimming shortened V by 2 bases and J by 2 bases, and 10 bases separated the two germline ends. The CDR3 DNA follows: TGCGCCAGCAGCTTAGAGCATTCCACTAATGAAAAACTGTTTTTT. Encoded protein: CASSLEHSTNEKLFF.

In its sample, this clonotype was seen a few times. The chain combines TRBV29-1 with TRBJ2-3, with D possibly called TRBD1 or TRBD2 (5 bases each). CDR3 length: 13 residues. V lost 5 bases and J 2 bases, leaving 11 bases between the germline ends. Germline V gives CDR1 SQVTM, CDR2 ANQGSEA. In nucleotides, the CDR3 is TGCAGCGTTCGCCCGGGGCCCACAGATACGCAGTATTTT. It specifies CSVRPGPTDTQYF.